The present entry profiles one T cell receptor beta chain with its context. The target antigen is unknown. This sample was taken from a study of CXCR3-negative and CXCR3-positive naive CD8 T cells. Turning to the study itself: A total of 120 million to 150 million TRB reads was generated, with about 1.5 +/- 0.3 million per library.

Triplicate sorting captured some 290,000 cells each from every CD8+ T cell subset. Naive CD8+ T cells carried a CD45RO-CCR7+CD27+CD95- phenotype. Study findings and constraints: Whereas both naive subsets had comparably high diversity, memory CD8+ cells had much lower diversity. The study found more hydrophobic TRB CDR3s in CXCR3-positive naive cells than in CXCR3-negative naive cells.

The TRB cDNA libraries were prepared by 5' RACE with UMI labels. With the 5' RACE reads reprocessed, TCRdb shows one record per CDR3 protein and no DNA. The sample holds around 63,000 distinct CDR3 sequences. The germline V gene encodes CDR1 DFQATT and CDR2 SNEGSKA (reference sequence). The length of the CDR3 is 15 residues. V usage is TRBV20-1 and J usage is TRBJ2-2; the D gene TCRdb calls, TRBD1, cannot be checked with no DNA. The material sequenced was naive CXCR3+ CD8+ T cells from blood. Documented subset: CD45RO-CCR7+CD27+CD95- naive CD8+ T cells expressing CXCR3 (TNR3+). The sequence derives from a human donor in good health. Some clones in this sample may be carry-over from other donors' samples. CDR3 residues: CSATQGTGGSGELFF.